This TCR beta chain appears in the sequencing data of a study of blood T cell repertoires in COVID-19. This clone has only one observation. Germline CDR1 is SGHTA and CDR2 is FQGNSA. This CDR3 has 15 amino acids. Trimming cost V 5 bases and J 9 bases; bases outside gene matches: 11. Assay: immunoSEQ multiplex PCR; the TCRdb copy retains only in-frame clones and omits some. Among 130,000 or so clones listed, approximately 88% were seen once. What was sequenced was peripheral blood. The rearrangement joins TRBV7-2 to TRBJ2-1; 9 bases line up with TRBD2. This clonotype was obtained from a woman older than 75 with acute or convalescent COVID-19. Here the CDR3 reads CASSPGIAGVGEQFF. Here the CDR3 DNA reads TGTGCCAGCAGCCCCGGGATAGCGGGAGTAGGTGAGCAGTTCTTC.